This T cell receptor beta chain derives from a study of T cell responses to AZD1222 COVID-19 vaccine. Germline V gene sequence: CDR1 SGHAT, CDR2 FQDESV (reference sequence). The CDR3 runs 15 residues. The V end lost 3 bases, the J end lost 3 bases, and 13 bases lay between the germline ends. A remark on this clone: Its antigen remains unknown.

Using immunoSEQ multiplex PCR, the repertoire was profiled, and TCRdb retains in-frame clones only, with some absent. This sample has 95,000 to 150,000 clones; roughly 88% occur once, and the top ten carry about 6%. Whole-study results and caveats: Seropositive at baseline were only a handful of AZD1222 recipients. Repertoire sampling occurred only after the peak T cell response. A rise in Spike-specific TCR breadth and depth followed two AZD1222 doses.

This rearrangement joins TRBV11-1 to TRBJ2-3, with D perhaps given as TRBD1 or TRBD2 (5 bases each). The sequencing used peripheral blood, collected on day 0 of AZD1222 vaccination. This receptor was taken from an adult in good health. CDR3 protein: CASSLGVQRTDTQYF. The CDR3 region has the DNA TGTGCCAGCAGCTTGGGGGTACAGAGGACAGATACGCAGTATTTT.